This TCR beta chain was identified during a study of OX40 agonist ivuxolimab in advanced cancers. At the level of the study: Patient treatment consisted of intravenous ivuxolimab administration every 2 weeks at 0.01 to 10 mg/kg.

Study results and limitations: The work left the antigen specificity of expanded peripheral T cells undetermined. CD4+ and CD8+ blood T cells expanded clonally by week 6 at 0.1 to 3.0 mg/kg.

Here immunoSEQ multiplex PCR was the method, and the copy in TCRdb shows in-frame clones only, minus some. Of some 77,000 clones listed, around 82% were seen once; the top ten hold less than 0.85%. The CDR3 has 16 amino acids. V trimming: 0 bases; J trimming: 6 bases; junction bases outside the gene matches: 10. Germline lookup yields CDR1 SGHNT and CDR2 YYREEE (reference sequence). This clone was detected a few times. What it binds is unknown. This specimen consisted of CD4+ or CD8+ T cells sorted from blood, obtained in a trial of the OX40 agonist ivuxolimab. The TCR comes from an adult with an advanced solid tumor such as melanoma, head and neck, liver or kidney cancer. This chain connects TRBV5-4 to TRBJ2-5, with 8 positions matching TRBD2. The CDR3 DNA sequence: TGTGCCAGCAGCTTGGCCGCCACGGGGGGGCTAAAGACCCAGTACTTC. It encodes CASSLAATGGLKTQYF.